This T cell receptor (beta chain) was retrieved from a study of blood T cell repertoires in COVID-19. V shed 9 bases, J shed 3 bases, and the junction held 5 bases outside the gene matches. Germline loops: CDR1 LNHDA, CDR2 SQIVND (reference sequence). The CDR3 sequence is 13 residues long. The data were produced by immunoSEQ multiplex PCR, yet TCRdb's version contains in-frame clones alone and is incomplete. Of a few hundred thousand clones listed, about 81% are singletons. The sequenced sample was PBMCs or T cells enriched from blood (not recorded which). This TCR was recovered from a middle-aged man who had recovered from COVID-19. The chain uses TRBV19 and TRBJ2-1; 7 positions match TRBD1. CDR3 protein: CASGTDFYNEQFF. CDR3 nucleotides: TGTGCCAGCGGGACAGACTTCTACAATGAGCAGTTCTTC.